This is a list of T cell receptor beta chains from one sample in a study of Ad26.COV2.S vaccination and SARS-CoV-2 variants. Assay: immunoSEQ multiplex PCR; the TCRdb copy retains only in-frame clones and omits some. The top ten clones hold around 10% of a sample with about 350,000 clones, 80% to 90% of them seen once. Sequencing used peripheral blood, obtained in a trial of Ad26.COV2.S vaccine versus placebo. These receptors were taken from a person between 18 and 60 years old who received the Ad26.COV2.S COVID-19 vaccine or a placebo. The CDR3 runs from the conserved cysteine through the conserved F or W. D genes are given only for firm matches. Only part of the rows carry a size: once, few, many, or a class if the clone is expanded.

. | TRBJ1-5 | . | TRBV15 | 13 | TGTGCCACCAGCAGAGAAACGTGGCAGCCCCAGCATTTT | CATSRETWQPQHF
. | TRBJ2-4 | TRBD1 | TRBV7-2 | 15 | TGTGCCAGCAGCTGGAGGGACAGGGTTGGAGACATTCAGTACTTC | CASSWRDRVGDIQYF
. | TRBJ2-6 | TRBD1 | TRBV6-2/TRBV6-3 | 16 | TGTGCCAGCAGTTCCCAGGGGGCGCGGGGGGCCAACGTCCTGACTTTC | CASSSQGARGANVLTF
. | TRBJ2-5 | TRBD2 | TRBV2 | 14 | TGTGCCAGCAGTGATGGGACTAGCGTTGAGACCCAGTACTTC | CASSDGTSVETQYF
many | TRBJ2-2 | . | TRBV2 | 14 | TGTGCCAGCAGACTGACAGGGACTGCCGGGGAGCTGTTTTTT | CASRLTGTAGELFF
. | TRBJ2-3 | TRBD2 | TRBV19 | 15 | TGTGCCAGTAGTCACCTAGCGGGAGGCACAGATACGCAGTATTTT | CASSHLAGGTDTQYF
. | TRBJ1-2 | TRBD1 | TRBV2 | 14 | TGTGCCAGCAGGGAACAGGGGGCGCGGGGTGGCTACACCTTC | CASREQGARGGYTF
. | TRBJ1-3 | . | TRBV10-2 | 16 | TGCGCCAGCAGTTCCTACACGGGGAGGTCAGGAAACACCATATATTTT | CASSSYTGRSGNTIYF
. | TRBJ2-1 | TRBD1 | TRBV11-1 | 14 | TGTGCCAGCAGTCGGGACAGGGGTTTGGGTGAGCAGTTCTTC | CASSRDRGLGEQFF
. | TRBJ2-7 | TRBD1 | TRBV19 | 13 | TGTGCCAGTAGTGGGACAGGGTACGACGAGCAGTACTTC | CASSGTGYDEQYF
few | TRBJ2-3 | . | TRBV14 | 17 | TGTGCCAGCAGCTTACGATTATCTGGGGCCTTCACAGATACGCAGTATTTT | CASSLRLSGAFTDTQYF
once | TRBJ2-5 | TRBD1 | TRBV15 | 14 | TGTGCCACCAGTAGGGACAGGGGTGGCGAGACCCAGTACTTC | CATSRDRGGETQYF
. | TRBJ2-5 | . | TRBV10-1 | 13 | TGCGCCAGCAGTAAGGACGGTGGAGAGACCCAGTACTTC | CASSKDGGETQYF
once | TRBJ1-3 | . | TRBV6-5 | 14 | TGTGCCAGCAGACCTATCTACTCTGGAAACACCATATATTTT | CASRPIYSGNTIYF
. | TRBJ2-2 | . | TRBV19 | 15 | TGTGCCAGTCTCTCACTCGTAGGGGCCACGACGGAGCTGTTTTTT | CASLSLVGATTELFF
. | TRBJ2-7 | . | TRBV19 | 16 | TGTGCCAGTAGATCGTCGGGAAAGGAAAGGCCCTACGAGCAGTACTTC | CASRSSGKERPYEQYF
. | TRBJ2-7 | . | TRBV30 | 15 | TGTGCCTGGAGTCTTACAGGGTCCTACCGGGGGGAGCAGTACTTC | CAWSLTGSYRGEQYF
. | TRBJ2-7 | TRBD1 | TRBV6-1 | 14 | TGTGCCAGCAGTCAAGCGCAGACAGGGGACGAGCAGTACTTC | CASSQAQTGDEQYF
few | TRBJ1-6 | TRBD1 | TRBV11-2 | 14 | TGTGCCAGCAGCTCAGACAGGGGCAATTCACCCCTCCACTTT | CASSSDRGNSPLHF
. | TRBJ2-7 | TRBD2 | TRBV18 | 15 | TGTGCCAGCTCACCGGGACTAGCAGGAACCTACGAGCAGTACTTC | CASSPGLAGTYEQYF
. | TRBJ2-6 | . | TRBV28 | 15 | TGTGCCAGCAGTTTAAGCCTTGGGGAGGTCAACGTCCTGACTTTC | CASSLSLGEVNVLTF
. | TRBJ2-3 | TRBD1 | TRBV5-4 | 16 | TGTGCCAGCAGCTTGAGGACAGGCCCTAGCACAGATACGCAGTATTTT | CASSLRTGPSTDTQYF
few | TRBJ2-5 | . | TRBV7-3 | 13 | TGTGCCAGCAGCTTGGGTCCTCGAGAGACCCAGTACTTC | CASSLGPRETQYF
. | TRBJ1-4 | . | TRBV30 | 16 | TGTGCCTGGAGTAATTTCTGGGGGTCTGATAATGAAAAACTGTTTTTT | CAWSNFWGSDNEKLFF
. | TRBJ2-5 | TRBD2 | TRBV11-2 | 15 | TGTGCCAGCAGCTTATCAACCGGGGGGGGCGAGACCCAGTACTTC | CASSLSTGGGETQYF
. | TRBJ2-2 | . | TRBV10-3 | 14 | TGTGCCATTCTTCCGGGACCCAACACCGGGGAGCTGTTTTTT | CAILPGPNTGELFF
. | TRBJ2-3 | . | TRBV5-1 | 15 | TGCGCCAGCAGCTTAGGACAGCTTAGCACAGATACGCAGTATTTT | CASSLGQLSTDTQYF
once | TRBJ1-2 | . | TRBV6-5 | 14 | TGTGCCACCCCGCCAGGCAGGGACGACTATGGCTACACCTTC | CATPPGRDDYGYTF
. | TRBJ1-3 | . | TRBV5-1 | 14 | TGCGCCAGCAGCTTCGATGACCCTGGAAACACCATATATTTT | CASSFDDPGNTIYF
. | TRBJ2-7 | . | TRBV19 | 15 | TGTGCCAGTAGTATACGGGGGTCGGATGGCTACGAGCAGTACTTC | CASSIRGSDGYEQYF
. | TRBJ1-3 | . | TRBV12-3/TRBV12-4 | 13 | TGTGCCAGCACCTTTGGGGTAGGAGACACCATATATTTT | CASTFGVGDTIYF
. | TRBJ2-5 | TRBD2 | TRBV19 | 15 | TGTGCCAGTAGTGATCGACTAGCGGAAAAAGAGACCCAGTACTTC | CASSDRLAEKETQYF
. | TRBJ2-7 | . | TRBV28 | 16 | TGTGCCAGCAGTTTTGGTTTAGGGGTAGGCTCCTACGAGCAGTACTTC | CASSFGLGVGSYEQYF
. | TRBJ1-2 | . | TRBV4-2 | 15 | TGTGCCAGCAGCCAAGATCGGTTGGTTTTGCTTGGCTACACCTTC | CASSQDRLVLLGYTF
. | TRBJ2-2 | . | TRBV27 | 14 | TGTGCCAGCAGTTCCTTAGACAGCACCGGGGAGCTGTTTTTT | CASSSLDSTGELFF
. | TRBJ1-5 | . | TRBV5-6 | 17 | TGTGCCAGCAGCTCAACTTACAATACCAGGGGAAACCAGCCCCAGCATTTT | CASSSTYNTRGNQPQHF
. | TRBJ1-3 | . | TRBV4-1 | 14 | TGCGCCAGCAGCCAAAGAGACCTTGGAAACACCATATATTTT | CASSQRDLGNTIYF
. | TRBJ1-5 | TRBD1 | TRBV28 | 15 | TGTGCCAGCAGCTCAGGGACAGGGAGTTTTCAGCCCCAGCATTTT | CASSSGTGSFQPQHF
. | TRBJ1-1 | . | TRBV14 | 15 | TGTGCCAGCAGACCCGGTGGACAGATGAACACTGAAGCTTTCTTT | CASRPGGQMNTEAFF
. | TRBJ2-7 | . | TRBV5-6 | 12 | TGTGCCAGCAGTTTCGGGGTTGGAGGGACGAACTTC | CASSFGVGGTNF
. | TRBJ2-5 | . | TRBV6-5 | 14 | TGTGCCAGCAGTATAGGTCGGGGACGGGGGACCCAGTACTTC | CASSIGRGRGTQYF